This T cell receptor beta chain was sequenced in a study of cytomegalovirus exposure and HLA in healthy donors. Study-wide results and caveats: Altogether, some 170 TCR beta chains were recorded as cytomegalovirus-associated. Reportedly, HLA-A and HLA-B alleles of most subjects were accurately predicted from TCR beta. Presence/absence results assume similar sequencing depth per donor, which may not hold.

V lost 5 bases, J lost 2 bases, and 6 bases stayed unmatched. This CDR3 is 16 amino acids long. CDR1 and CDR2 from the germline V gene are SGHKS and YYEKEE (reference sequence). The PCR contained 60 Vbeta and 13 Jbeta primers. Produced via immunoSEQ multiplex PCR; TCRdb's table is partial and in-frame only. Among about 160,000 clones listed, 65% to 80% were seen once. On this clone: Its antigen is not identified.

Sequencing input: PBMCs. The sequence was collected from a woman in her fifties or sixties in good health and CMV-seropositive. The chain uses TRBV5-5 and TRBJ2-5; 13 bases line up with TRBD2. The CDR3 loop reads CASSSRLAGGQETQYF. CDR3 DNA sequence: TGTGCCAGCAGTTCCAGACTAGCGGGGGGACAAGAGACCCAGTACTTC.